The rows below give T cell receptor beta chains drawn from one sample of a study of type 1 regulatory T cells. For these receptors, no antigen is known. From the reads, TCRdb called clonotypes with MiXCR, one entry per CDR3 protein. The sample includes roughly 68,000 distinct CDR3 sequences, roughly three fifths of them seen just once. The sequenced sample consisted of cultured T cells, either the whole culture or a sorted T cell fraction (not recorded which). Receptors originate from a human donor in good health. Both conserved end residues are part of each CDR3. The order of the fields is CDR3 length, V gene, clone size, J gene, D gene, CDR3 DNA, CDR3 protein. The D gene is left open where the match is weak. Not every row has a clone size; where given, it reads once, few, many or a size class.

len: 16
v_gene: TRBV4-1
abundance: .
j_gene: TRBJ2-2
d_gene: .
CDR3nt: TGCGCCAGCAGCCAAGGAGAGCGGAAGGCGGGCGGGGAGCTGTTTTTT
CDR3aa: CASSQGERKAGGELFF

len: 14
v_gene: TRBV24-1
abundance: few
j_gene: TRBJ2-2
d_gene: .
CDR3nt: TGTGCCACCGCAACACAGTCGAACACCGGGGAGCTGTTTTTT
CDR3aa: CATATQSNTGELFF

len: 14
v_gene: TRBV7-9
abundance: .
j_gene: TRBJ2-3
d_gene: .
CDR3nt: TGTGCCAGCAGCTCCCGTTCGGAGGCAGATACGCAGTATTTT
CDR3aa: CASSSRSEADTQYF

len: 16
v_gene: TRBV2
abundance: .
j_gene: TRBJ1-2
d_gene: .
CDR3nt: TGTGCCAGCAGTGAAGCCCCTCGACCCCTGTTCAGAGGCTACACCTTC
CDR3aa: CASSEAPRPLFRGYTF

len: 14
v_gene: TRBV20-1
abundance: once
j_gene: TRBJ2-4
d_gene: .
CDR3nt: TGCAGTGCCCCGAACGGGGCGGTGGAAAACATTCAGTACTTC
CDR3aa: CSAPNGAVENIQYF

len: 15
v_gene: TRBV5-1
abundance: .
j_gene: TRBJ2-2
d_gene: .
CDR3nt: TGCGCCAGCAGCTTGGCTCTAGGAAACACCGGGGAGCTGTTTTTT
CDR3aa: CASSLALGNTGELFF

len: 10
v_gene: TRBV6-2/TRBV6-3
abundance: .
j_gene: TRBJ2-1
d_gene: .
CDR3nt: TGTGCCAGCAAATCGGGAGCACAGTTCTTC
CDR3aa: CASKSGAQFF

len: 16
v_gene: TRBV30
abundance: .
j_gene: TRBJ2-2
d_gene: TRBD1
CDR3nt: TGTGCCTGGAGTGTGCCGGGACAGGGGTTCACCGGGGAGCTGTTTTTT
CDR3aa: CAWSVPGQGFTGELFF

len: 13
v_gene: TRBV20-1
abundance: .
j_gene: TRBJ1-1
d_gene: .
CDR3nt: TGCAGTGCTAGAGACGGAATCCATTCGGAAGCTTTCTTT
CDR3aa: CSARDGIHSEAFF

len: 14
v_gene: TRBV7-9
abundance: few
j_gene: TRBJ2-2
d_gene: .
CDR3nt: TGTGCCAGCAGCTTATCCCTGGGTACCGGGGAGCTGTTTTTT
CDR3aa: CASSLSLGTGELFF

len: 13
v_gene: TRBV6-1
abundance: .
j_gene: TRBJ1-2
d_gene: .
CDR3nt: TGTGCCAGCAGGCAGGGACCAATCTATGGCTACACCTTC
CDR3aa: CASRQGPIYGYTF

len: 15
v_gene: TRBV20-1
abundance: .
j_gene: TRBJ1-1
d_gene: .
CDR3nt: TGCAGTGCGATACGGGGAGCCAGCATGAACACTGAAGCTTTCTTT
CDR3aa: CSAIRGASMNTEAFF

len: 15
v_gene: TRBV24-1
abundance: .
j_gene: TRBJ2-3
d_gene: TRBD1
CDR3nt: TGTGCCACCAGTGAGGACAGGGGCTTCACAGATACGCAGTATTTT
CDR3aa: CATSEDRGFTDTQYF

len: 16
v_gene: TRBV5-1
abundance: .
j_gene: TRBJ2-6
d_gene: TRBD1
CDR3nt: TGCGCCAGCAGCACAGGGGAGATCTCTGGGGCTAACGTCCTGACTTTC
CDR3aa: CASSTGEISGANVLTF

len: 15
v_gene: TRBV10-3
abundance: .
j_gene: TRBJ2-7
d_gene: TRBD2
CDR3nt: TGTGCCATCAAGCCCCGGACTAGCGGGATCAACGAGCAGTACTTC
CDR3aa: CAIKPRTSGINEQYF

len: 13
v_gene: TRBV10-2
abundance: .
j_gene: TRBJ2-7
d_gene: .
CDR3nt: TGCGCCAGCATACAGGGAACCGGGTACGAGCAGTACTTC
CDR3aa: CASIQGTGYEQYF

len: 15
v_gene: TRBV5-1
abundance: .
j_gene: TRBJ2-1
d_gene: .
CDR3nt: TGCCCCAGCAGCTTGGTACTACCACCGGATAGTGAGCAGTTCTTC
CDR3aa: CPSSLVLPPDSEQFF

len: 13
v_gene: TRBV9
abundance: .
j_gene: TRBJ2-7
d_gene: .
CDR3nt: TGTGCCAGCAGCCCGAGTATTTCCTACGAGCAGTACTTC
CDR3aa: CASSPSISYEQYF

len: 15
v_gene: TRBV7-2
abundance: .
j_gene: TRBJ1-2
d_gene: TRBD1
CDR3nt: TGTGCCAGCAGTTCTCGACAGGGTCTGTGGTATGGCTACACCTTC
CDR3aa: CASSSRQGLWYGYTF

len: 16
v_gene: TRBV10-3
abundance: .
j_gene: TRBJ2-7
d_gene: .
CDR3nt: TGTGCCATCAGTGAGTCGGCGGATAACCCAGTCGGCGAGCAGTACTTC
CDR3aa: CAISESADNPVGEQYF